Below, 29 T cell receptor beta chains from the same sample are listed, as sequenced in a study of T cell responses to AZD1222 COVID-19 vaccine. Repertoires were generated with immunoSEQ multiplex PCR, while TCRdb's copy carries only in-frame clones and drops some. The sample shows 150,000 to 170,000 clones, about nine tenths of them seen only once. The sequences come from peripheral blood, collected on day 0 of AZD1222 vaccination. The receptors were sampled from an adult in good health.

This clone was found once. The V and J genes are TRBV28 and TRBJ1-4; D is uncertain. The germline V gene has CDR1 MDHEN and CDR2 SYDVKM. With 6 bases removed from V and 6 bases from J, the gap between germline ends came to 14 bases. This CDR3 has 14 residues. CDR3 DNA sequence: TGTGCCAGCAGCCGCCCTCTACAGTATGAAAAACTGTTTTTT. This gives the protein CASSRPLQYEKLFF. Supplemented by reference TRBV28 and TRBJ1-4, the full variable domain reads DVKVTQSSRYLVKRTGEKVFLECVQDMDHENMFWYRQDPGLGLRLIYFSYDVKMKEKGDIPEGYSVSREKKERFSLILESASTNQTSMYLCASSRPLQYEKLFFGSGTQLSVL.

Written as DNA, the CDR3 is TGTGCCACCAGTGATTTGCAAAGAGGGGCTGGCTACACCTTC. It codes for CATSDLQRGAGYTF. The chain carries TRBV24-1 and TRBJ1-2; D might be TRBD1 (5 bases). Germline values: CDR1 KGHDR, CDR2 SFDVKD. The V and J ends lost 0 bases and 7 bases respectively, with 11 bases between them. CDR3 size: 14 residues.

J is TRBJ1-1 and V is TRBV11-3; no firm D call. This CDR3 has 13 residues. Trimming shortened V by 2 bases and J by 6 bases, and 10 bases separated the two germline ends. Looked up from germline, CDR1 is SGHNT and CDR2 is YENEEA. CDR3 coding DNA: TGTGCCAGCAGCTTACAGGTGGGCGCTGAAGCTTTCTTT. It specifies CASSLQVGAEAFF.

The J gene is TRBJ2-2, the V gene TRBV7-9; D is undetermined. The V end was cut by 0 bases, the J end by 1 base, with 6 bases between. The CDR3 has 15 residues. Germline V gene sequence: CDR1 SEHNR, CDR2 FQNEAQ (reference sequence). The CDR3 region is CASSLARGNTGELFF. In DNA form, the CDR3 reads TGTGCCAGCAGCTTAGCGCGAGGGAACACCGGGGAGCTGTTTTTT.

V usage is TRBV25-1 and J usage is TRBJ1-6; D not certain. Germline V gives CDR1 MGHDK, CDR2 SYGVNS. The CDR3 sequence is 14 residues long. The V end was cut by 8 bases, the J end by 1 base, with 9 bases between. Written as DNA, the CDR3 is TGTGCCAGCGGACGGGGTTCCTATAATTCACCCCTCCACTTT. Its translation: CASGRGSYNSPLHF.

This rearrangement joins TRBV5-1 to TRBJ1-1; D is unclear. The germline CDR1 and CDR2 sequences are SGHRS and YFSETQ. V lost 2 bases to trimming and J lost 7 bases, with 12 bases between them. The CDR3 loop spans 13 amino acids. CDR3 amino acids: CASSFSTTGEAFF. CDR3 sequence (DNA): TGCGCCAGCAGCTTTAGTACGACGGGTGAAGCTTTCTTT.

V gene TRBV9 combines with J gene TRBJ2-3; the D gene could be TRBD1 or TRBD2 (5 bases each). The CDR3 has 15 amino acids. V was shortened by 4 bases and J by 4 bases, with 16 bases between the two germline ends. Germline values: CDR1 SGDLS, CDR2 YYNGEE. The CDR3 is CASSSHPTGPDTQYF. CDR3 nucleotide sequence: TGTGCCAGCAGCTCCCATCCAACGGGGCCAGATACGCAGTATTTT.

The chain recombines TRBV12-3 or TRBV12-4 with TRBJ1-2, with unresolved D. The length of the CDR3 is 11 residues. Trimming cost V 5 bases and J 2 bases, with 3 bases left between them. CDR3 loop: CASSRNYGYTF. Written as DNA, the CDR3 is TGTGCCAGCAGTCGGAACTATGGCTACACCTTC.

V is TRBV7-2 and J is TRBJ1-4; 10 bases line up with TRBD1. Germline V gene sequence: CDR1 SGHTA, CDR2 FQGNSA. The CDR3 runs 15 residues. The ends lost 5 bases at V and 8 bases at J; junction bases unmatched: 8. The CDR3 bases are TGTGCCAGCAGCCGGAGGACAGGGGGGGGAGAAAAACTGTTTTTT. Amino acid sequence: CASSRRTGGGEKLFF.

The chain joins TRBV3-1 (or the pseudogene TRBV3-2) to TRBJ1-6, with D possibly being TRBD1 (5 bases). Germline values: CDR1 LGHDT, CDR2 YNNKEL (reference sequence). The V and J ends lost 4 bases and 0 bases respectively, with 22 bases between them. The CDR3 consists of 20 residues. The CDR3 sequence: CASSLHGGGPGRSYNSPLHF. The DNA of the CDR3 is TGTGCCAGCAGCCTTCACGGGGGAGGCCCGGGTCGCTCCTATAATTCACCCCTCCACTTT.

The chain uses TRBV28 and TRBJ1-2, with 10 bases fitting TRBD1. The CDR3 consists of 15 residues. After removal of 7 bases from V and 5 bases from J, the junction contained 10 bases not matched to a gene. The germline V gene has CDR1 MDHEN and CDR2 SYDVKM. The CDR3 sequence: CASTIRQGALYGYTF. The CDR3 coding sequence is TGTGCCAGCACCATCAGACAGGGGGCCCTTTATGGCTACACCTTC.

CDR3: CASRVGGLRGYEQYF. In nucleotides, the CDR3 is TGTGCCAGCAGAGTCGGGGGACTTAGAGGCTACGAGCAGTACTTC. The chain combines TRBV6-5 with TRBJ2-7, with a possible D match to TRBD2 (6 bases). This CDR3 spans 15 amino acids. The ends were cut back, 6 bases at V and 3 bases at J, with 18 bases in the middle. CDR1 MNHEY and CDR2 SVGAGI come from the germline V gene.

The table lists this clone with a count of one. This chain connects TRBV18 to TRBJ1-2; D gene uncertain. The germline V and J ends were trimmed by 0 bases and 5 bases, with 10 bases remaining between them. The CDR3 is 14 amino acids. From germline, CDR1 is KGHSH and CDR2 LQKENI. The DNA of the CDR3 is TGTGCCAGCTCACCACCGTCATATGGTTATGGCTACACCTTC. This sequence encodes CASSPPSYGYGYTF.

The chain employs TRBV27 and TRBJ2-3; D ambiguous. The V and J ends lost 0 bases and 4 bases respectively, with 2 bases between them. The CDR3 is 12 residues long. Germline loops: CDR1 MNHEY, CDR2 SMNVEV (reference sequence). In DNA form, the CDR3 reads TGTGCCAGCAGTTTATCCCCAGATACGCAGTATTTT. This gives the protein CASSLSPDTQYF.

The chain recombines TRBV28 with TRBJ1-2, with D possibly matching TRBD1 (6 bases). CDR1 MDHEN and CDR2 SYDVKM come from the germline V gene. The germline V and J ends were trimmed by 2 bases and 4 bases, with 8 bases remaining between them. This CDR3 comprises 13 residues. The CDR3 sequence: CASSLTGAYGYTF. DNA of the CDR3: TGTGCCAGCAGTTTAACGGGGGCCTATGGCTACACCTTC.

The rearrangement uses TRBV7-8 and TRBJ2-7; 7 nucleotides line up with TRBD1. Per the germline V gene, CDR1 is SGHVS and CDR2 is FQNEAQ. The J segment lost 2 bases and the V segment lost 1 base, leaving 14 bases of the junction unmatched. This CDR3 comprises 18 residues. CDR3 sequence reads: CASSLELLGTGVPYEQYF. The CDR3 DNA follows: TGTGCCAGCAGCTTAGAATTGCTCGGAACAGGGGTTCCCTACGAGCAGTACTTC. Full variable domain (missing parts from reference TRBV7-8 and TRBJ2-7): GAGVSQSPRYKVAKRGQDVALRCDPISGHVSLFWYQQALGQGPEFLTYFQNEAQLDKSGLPSDRFFAERPEGSVSTLKIQRTQQEDSAVYLCASSLELLGTGVPYEQYFGPGTRLTVT.

CDR3 sequence: CASSLKYSRAEENYGYTF. CDR3 in DNA: TGTGCCAGCAGCTTGAAGTATTCAAGGGCCGAGGAGAACTATGGCTACACCTTC. This sequence joins TRBV5-5 and TRBJ1-2; D not resolved. V was cut by 1 base and J by 2 bases, with 21 bases left in between. The germline V gene has CDR1 SGHKS and CDR2 YYEKEE (reference sequence). The CDR3 spans 18 residues.

On this clone: This same CDR3 is encoded by further DNA sequences in the sample. The gene calls are TRBV5-1 and TRBJ1-2, with 11 positions matching TRBD1. There are 15 residues in the CDR3. Trimming took 4 bases from V and 3 from J; bases not matched to a gene: 5. Germline V gene lookup returns CDR1 SGHRS and CDR2 YFSETQ. This CDR3 reads CASSPRTGGDYGYTF. DNA for the CDR3: TGCGCCAGCAGCCCTCGGACAGGGGGCGACTATGGCTACACCTTC.

The chain combines TRBV14 with TRBJ2-5; D gene ambiguous. The CDR3 runs 13 residues. The V end lost 5 bases, the J end lost 2 bases, and 9 bases lay between the germline ends. Germline CDR1 reads SGHDN; CDR2 reads FVKESK. DNA for the CDR3: TGTGCCAGCAGCTTCACCTATCAAGAGACCCAGTACTTC. Translating it yields CASSFTYQETQYF.

The rearrangement joins TRBV25-1 to TRBJ2-5, with TRBD2 as a possible D gene (5 bases). V was shortened by 6 bases and J by 6 bases, with 11 bases between the two germline ends. Looked up from germline, CDR1 is MGHDK and CDR2 is SYGVNS. The CDR3 contains 12 residues. The chain's CDR3 is CASRSGFQTQYF. In DNA form, the CDR3 reads TGTGCCAGCAGGTCGGGGTTCCAGACCCAGTACTTC.

The chain links TRBV30 to TRBJ1-1, with 7 nucleotides matching TRBD1. Looked up from germline, CDR1 is GTSNPN and CDR2 is SVGIG (reference sequence). Trimming at V came to 1 base and at J to 0 bases, leaving 5 bases not matched to a gene. CDR3 length equals 15 residues. This CDR3 reads CAWSAGTEMNTEAFF. The CDR3 DNA is TGTGCCTGGAGTGCCGGGACAGAAATGAACACTGAAGCTTTCTTT.

This clone came up a few times. The genes are TRBV30 and TRBJ1-4, with D maybe TRBD1 (5 bases). V shed 2 bases and J shed 7 bases, with 8 bases lying between them. The length of the CDR3 is 12 residues. The germline CDR1 and CDR2 sequences are GTSNPN and SVGIG (reference sequence). CDR3 bases: TGTGCCTGGAGTTGGGGGAGTGAAAAACTGTTTTTT. Translated, it gives CAWSWGSEKLFF.

The chain uses TRBV24-1 and TRBJ1-2; D gene uncertain. CDR1 is KGHDR and CDR2 is SFDVKD in the germline V gene. V was pared by 4 bases and J by 4 bases, with 9 bases between. The CDR3 is 13 residues long. The CDR3 loop is CATSDQTSYGYTF. The CDR3 nucleotides are TGTGCCACCAGTGACCAGACAAGCTATGGCTACACCTTC.

The chain uses TRBV14 and TRBJ2-7; 7 nucleotides agree with TRBD2. CDR1 is SGHDN and CDR2 is FVKESK in the germline V gene. V shed 1 base, J shed 1 base, and the junction held 7 bases outside the gene matches. This CDR3 region has 16 residues. The CDR3 region has the DNA TGTGCCAGCAGCCAAGGGATGAGGGAGGGGTCCTACGAGCAGTACTTC. Translating gives CASSQGMREGSYEQYF.

The chain links TRBV5-1 to TRBJ2-1; tentatively, D is TRBD2 (6 bases). CDR1 and CDR2 from the germline V gene are SGHRS and YFSETQ. The germline V and J ends were trimmed by 4 bases and 4 bases, with 21 bases remaining between them. The CDR3 extends over 17 amino acids. The DNA for the CDR3 is TGCGCCAGCAGCACCACCGGGACTCAACTACAATACAATGAGCAGTTCTTC. Protein: CASSTTGTQLQYNEQFF.

The V gene is TRBV5-1, the J gene TRBJ2-1; D may be TRBD1 or TRBD2 (5 bases each). Per germline, CDR1 SGHRS and CDR2 YFSETQ. CDR3 length equals 16 residues. V lost 6 bases and J 2 bases, leaving 18 bases between the germline ends. CDR3: CASMGPSGETYNEQFF. DNA of the CDR3: TGCGCCAGCATGGGGCCCAGCGGTGAGACCTACAATGAGCAGTTCTTC.

The gene calls are TRBV5-1 and TRBJ1-2; D is unclear. This CDR3 has 11 residues. The germline V gene has CDR1 SGHRS and CDR2 YFSETQ. V lost 2 bases, J lost 6 bases, and 5 bases lay in between. Written as DNA, the CDR3 is TGCGCCAGCAGCTTAGGGCATGGCTACACCTTC. Amino acids: CASSLGHGYTF.

The gene calls are TRBV29-1 and TRBJ2-3; D tentatively reads TRBD1 or TRBD2 (7 bases each). Between the trimmed V and J ends, which lost 7 bases and 4 bases, there was a span of 12 bases. CDR3 length: 12 amino acids. In germline, CDR1 is SQVTM, CDR2 ANQGSEA. The CDR3 DNA follows: TGCAGCGCCAGGGGGGGCCCAGATACGCAGTATTTT. Its translation: CSARGGPDTQYF.

The V gene is TRBV30, the J gene TRBJ1-3, with a possible D match to TRBD1 (5 bases). The V and J ends lost 2 bases and 1 base respectively, with 9 bases between them. CDR1 GTSNPN and CDR2 SVGIG come from the germline V gene (reference sequence). This CDR3 is built from 14 residues. This CDR3 is CAWSLRGSGNTIYF. The CDR3 region has the DNA TGTGCCTGGAGTTTGAGGGGTTCTGGAAACACCATATATTTT.